Shown below are 18 T cell receptor beta chains from a single sample sequenced in a study of shared clonotypes between healthy human individuals. TCRdb's table, derived via immunoSEQ multiplex PCR, lists solely in-frame clones and lacks some. The sample has about 2 million clones, over 85% seen once. The sample taken for sequencing was naive CD4+ T cells sorted from blood. Subset noted: CD45RA+ positively selected. Receptors originate from a man aged 18 to 30 in good health.

This clone was seen a single time. The chain employs TRBV6-1 and TRBJ2-7; D is perhaps TRBD1 (6 bases). The CDR3 loop spans 16 amino acids. Germline V gives CDR1 MNHNS, CDR2 SASEGT. V was clipped by 4 bases and J by 4 bases, with 20 bases between them. In nucleotides, the CDR3 is TGTGCCAGCAGTGGGGGGCAGCTTCATAGGATTTACGAGCAGTACTTC. It yields the protein CASSGGQLHRIYEQYF.

The chain links TRBV7-8 to TRBJ1-5, with 10 bases lining up with TRBD1. J lost 6 bases, V lost 4 bases, and 3 bases had no gene match. This CDR3 comprises 14 residues. Germline V gives CDR1 SGHVS, CDR2 FQNEAQ. The CDR3 loop is CASSWDRGVQPQHF. In DNA form, the CDR3 reads TGTGCCAGCAGCTGGGACAGGGGAGTTCAGCCCCAGCATTTT.

Of note for this clone: Different DNA sequences within this sample yield the same CDR3. The chain links TRBV29-1 to TRBJ2-3, with 11 positions matching TRBD2. Germline trimming cut 5 bases from V and 1 base from J; bases unmatched to any gene: 5. The CDR3 has 15 residues. Germline assignment: CDR1 SQVTM and CDR2 ANQGSEA. CDR3 nucleotides: TGCAGCGTTAACGGACTAGCGGGTGGCACAGATACGCAGTATTTT. Translation: CSVNGLAGGTDTQYF.

This sequence joins TRBV5-4 and TRBJ1-3; 10 bases match TRBD1. The germline V gene has CDR1 SGHNT and CDR2 YYREEE (reference sequence). There are 17 residues in the CDR3. V shed 0 bases and J 0 bases; nucleotides not matched to a gene: 3. In DNA form, the CDR3 reads TGTGCCAGCAGCTTGGGGGACAGGGGAAACTCTGGAAACACCATATATTTT. Translation gives CASSLGDRGNSGNTIYF.

This sequence joins TRBV28 and TRBJ2-7; TRBD1 aligns across 7 bases. The CDR3 has 14 residues. Germline assignment: CDR1 MDHEN and CDR2 SYDVKM. The trim removed 6 bases at V and 2 bases at J, leaving 7 bases unmatched. CDR3 loop: CASRPLGTAYEQYF. The CDR3 DNA follows: TGTGCCAGCAGGCCCCTAGGGACAGCCTACGAGCAGTACTTC.

This chain connects TRBV19 to TRBJ1-2; 7 bases fit TRBD1. V shed 4 bases and J 7 bases; nucleotides not matched to a gene: 3. Germline CDR1 is LNHDA and CDR2 is SQIVND (reference sequence). This CDR3 spans 12 amino acids. The CDR3 loop reads CASSTRDSGYTF. CDR3 DNA: TGTGCCAGTAGTACCCGGGACAGTGGCTACACCTTC.

This CDR3 is CASSPRGGSSYNEQFF. DNA of the CDR3: TGTGCCAGCAGTCCGCGGGGCGGAAGCTCCTACAATGAGCAGTTCTTC. V and J are TRBV25-1 and TRBJ2-1; a weak D match, TRBD2 (6 bases). The CDR3 runs to 16 residues. CDR1 MGHDK and CDR2 SYGVNS come from the germline V gene. V was pared by 5 bases and J by 0 bases, with 14 bases between. Supplemented by reference TRBV25-1 and TRBJ2-1, the full variable domain reads EADIYQTPRYLVIGTGKKITLECSQTMGHDKMYWYQQDPGMELHLIHYSYGVNSTEKGDLSSESTVSRIRTEHFPLTLESARPSHTSQYLCASSPRGGSSYNEQFFGPGTRLTVL.

This clone was recorded once. The chain combines TRBV30 with TRBJ1-5, with D possibly being TRBD1 (5 bases). Germline V gene sequence: CDR1 GTSNPN, CDR2 SVGIG (reference sequence). Trimming removed 5 bases from V and 3 bases from J, with 17 bases in between. The CDR3 extends over 15 amino acids. The CDR3 is CAWGAGERTNQPQHF. DNA of the CDR3: TGTGCCTGGGGGGCGGGAGAACGGACCAATCAGCCCCAGCATTTT. Variable domain in full (rest from reference TRBV30 and TRBJ1-5): SQTIHQWPATLVQPVGSPLSLECTVEGTSNPNLYWYRQAAGRGLQLLFYSVGIGQISSEVPQNLSASRPQDRQFILSSKKLLLSDSGFYLCAWGAGERTNQPQHFGDGTRLSIL.

The rearrangement joins TRBV5-4 to TRBJ2-7; possibly TRBD2 for D (6 bases). The CDR3 sequence is 14 residues long. Germline-derived CDR1 and CDR2 are SGHNT and YYREEE (reference sequence). The V and J ends lost 2 bases and 3 bases respectively, with 12 bases between them. CDR3 sequence (DNA): TGTGCCAGCAGCTTTACCGGGGGTATCTACGAGCAGTACTTC. Its protein is CASSFTGGIYEQYF.

The chain combines TRBV2 with TRBJ2-7; TRBD1 matches 9 bases. The germline CDR1 and CDR2 sequences are SNHLY and FYNNEI. The junction had 5 bases not matched to a gene; V was cut back by 7 bases and J by 1 base. This CDR3 spans 14 amino acids. CDR3 amino acids: CASTRDRASYEQYF. The DNA of the CDR3 is TGTGCCAGCACCCGGGACAGGGCATCCTACGAGCAGTACTTC.

The V call is TRBV29-1, the J call TRBJ2-1, with D possibly matching TRBD2 (5 bases). Germline assignment: CDR1 SQVTM and CDR2 ANQGSEA. The CDR3 spans 13 residues. The V end was cut by 4 bases, the J end by 8 bases, with 15 bases between. CDR3 coding DNA: TGCAGCGTTGGCGGAGCTACTAGGGATGAGCAGTTCTTC. It yields the protein CSVGGATRDEQFF.

The gene calls are TRBV29-1 and TRBJ1-1, with 7 positions matching TRBD1. Germline V CDR1 and CDR2: SQVTM, ANQGSEA. The CDR3 is 14 residues long. J lost 2 bases, V lost 6 bases, and 9 bases had no gene match. CDR3 protein: CSVVPGTANTEAFF. The CDR3 DNA sequence: TGCAGCGTAGTCCCCGGGACAGCTAACACTGAAGCTTTCTTT.

The CDR3 DNA reads as TGTGCCAGCAAGCCCGAACAGGCGAACACTGAAGCTTTCTTT. Its protein product is CASKPEQANTEAFF. V and J are TRBV5-4 and TRBJ1-1; D perhaps matches TRBD1 (5 bases). This CDR3 spans 14 amino acids. Trimming pared 6 bases from V and 1 base from J, leaving 13 bases between. CDR1 SGHNT and CDR2 YYREEE come from the germline V gene (reference sequence).

CDR3 loop: CASSPGTGRWELFF. The CDR3, as DNA: TGTGCCAGCAGTCCCGGGACAGGGCGATGGGAACTGTTTTTT. The gene calls are TRBV7-8 and TRBJ1-4, with 9 bases fitting TRBD1. The V segment lost 6 bases and the J segment 12 bases; nucleotides outside the gene matches: 11. The germline V gene has CDR1 SGHVS and CDR2 FQNEAQ. CDR3 length equals 14 residues.

V and J are TRBV7-3 and TRBJ2-1; 14 nucleotides line up with TRBD2. Germline CDR1 SGHTA, CDR2 FQGTGA. V gave up 3 bases and J gave up 4 bases; unmatched junction bases: 2. The length of the CDR3 is 16 residues. The CDR3 nucleotides are TGTGCCAGCAGCTTGTGGACTAGCGGGGGGTACAATGAGCAGTTCTTC. Its protein is CASSLWTSGGYNEQFF.

Worth noting for this clone: The same CDR3 is also encoded by other DNA sequences in this sample. This chain uses TRBV7-8 with TRBJ1-5; D unresolved. Germline V gives CDR1 SGHVS, CDR2 FQNEAQ. V lost 1 base to trimming and J lost 2 bases, with 6 bases between them. This CDR3 has 14 residues. The CDR3 is CASSLGAGNQPQHF. Here the CDR3 DNA reads TGTGCCAGCAGCTTAGGGGCAGGCAATCAGCCCCAGCATTTT.

Notes on this clone: The sample holds other DNA sequences that translate to the same CDR3. The rearrangement uses TRBV5-6 and TRBJ2-2; D gene ambiguous. Germline V gene sequence: CDR1 SGHDT, CDR2 YYEEEE. This CDR3 contains 11 residues. The germline V and J ends were trimmed by 2 bases and 4 bases, with 0 bases remaining between them. The CDR3 loop reads CASSFTGELFF. CDR3 DNA: TGTGCCAGCAGCTTCACCGGGGAGCTGTTTTTT.

With respect to this clone: The identical CDR3 is also encoded by other nucleotide sequences in the sample. This chain joins TRBV6-5 and TRBJ2-7; the match to TRBD1 covers 8 bases. This CDR3 has 15 amino acids. Looked up from germline, CDR1 is MNHEY and CDR2 is SVGAGI. The V segment lost 2 bases and the J segment 2 bases; nucleotides outside the gene matches: 5. The CDR3: CASSYRDRGTYEQYF. CDR3 DNA: TGTGCCAGCAGTTACCGCGACAGGGGAACCTACGAGCAGTACTTC.